The sample holds many counts of the clone carrying this T cell receptor beta chain. What it binds is unknown. The data were taken from a study of HIV-infected children after antiretroviral therapy interruption. Turning to the study itself: Children had CD4+ above 500, viral load below 50 copies/ml, either treatment arm. Interruption group median age roughly 10 years; continuous group around 8 years. Weeks 0, 12, interruption end (24 or 48), and about 3 years post-study gave interruption-arm samples. Regarding the study as a whole: Naive CD4+ sequences overlapped less between time points once interruption began.

Trimming removed 1 base at V and 2 bases at J, with 16 bases between. Germline lookup yields CDR1 DFQATT and CDR2 SNEGSKA (reference sequence). This CDR3 contains 16 residues. Indicated treatment: PENTA 11 planned treatment interruption arm or continuous ART arm. Unique molecular identifiers were included in an RNA-based 3' RACE TCR library. TCRdb processed the 3' RACE reads anew with MiXCR; each CDR3 protein has one entry. The top ten hold around 1.1% of the sample, which has approximately 95,000 distinct CDR3 sequences, around 6.9% seen once. The clonotype comes from a pool of human donors with HIV. V gene TRBV20-1 combines with J gene TRBJ2-3; maybe TRBD2 (5 bases). Specimen: CD45RA+ CD4+ T cells from PBMCs, pooled from several time points, collected from a donor given antiretroviral therapy, either interrupted or continuous. The sample's subset: naive CD4+ CD45RA+ CD45RO- T cells. The CDR3 DNA follows: TGCAGTGCTAGAGTTCCAAAGGCCGGACTCACAGATACGCAGTATTTT. Translating gives CSARVPKAGLTDTQYF.